This T cell receptor beta chain was recovered during a study of OX40 agonist ivuxolimab in advanced cancers. On the study more broadly: Patients received ivuxolimab, an agonistic anti-OX40 (CD134) antibody.

Remarks on this clone: Its antigen is unknown.

The CDR3 loop spans 15 amino acids. With 5 bases clipped from V and 0 bases from J, the junction kept 5 bases outside the gene matches. CDR1 and CDR2 from the germline V gene are LNHDA and SQIVND (reference sequence). Data came from immunoSEQ multiplex PCR; TCRdb stores just in-frame clones and leaves some out. The repertoire includes fewer than 20,000 clones, more than 85% of them detected once, and about 25% sits in the top ten. Study findings and constraints: Mean expanded clone counts were higher in CD8+ than CD4+ T cells.

The sample here was CD4+ or CD8+ T cells sorted from blood, taken in a trial of the OX40 agonist ivuxolimab. The sequence derives from an adult with an advanced solid tumor such as melanoma, head and neck, liver or kidney cancer. The V call is TRBV19, the J call TRBJ2-7, with 9 bases that match TRBD2. The CDR3 bases are TGTGCCAGTAGTGTGCCGGGACTAGCCTCCTACGAGCAGTACTTC. Amino acids: CASSVPGLASYEQYF.